Listed below are T cell receptor beta chains from one sample, sequenced in a study of control samples from healthy donors and cancer patients. Profiled with immunoSEQ multiplex PCR; TCRdb holds only in-frame clones, not every one. Of about 140,000 clones listed, 90% to 95% are singletons. Input material: blood. Receptors were obtained from a man aged 35 to 55 in good health. The CDR3 runs from the conserved cysteine through the conserved F or W. Fields, in order: J gene, clone size, V gene, D gene, CDR3 DNA, CDR3 protein. The D gene is left open where the match is weak. For some rows the clone size is stated as once, few or many, or as a class when expanded; others skip it.

j_gene: TRBJ2-7; abundance: NA; v_gene: TRBV11-3; d_gene: NA; CDR3nt: TGTGCCAGCAGCAACCGGGACGGTTACGAGCAGTACTTC; CDR3aa: CASSNRDGYEQYF
j_gene: TRBJ2-5; abundance: NA; v_gene: TRBV28; d_gene: TRBD2; CDR3nt: TGTGCCAGCAGTTTGATTGTTGGGAGACTAGCGGGAGAAGTGTCCTGGCAGACCCAGTACTTC; CDR3aa: CASSLIVGRLAGEVSWQTQYF
j_gene: TRBJ1-5; abundance: NA; v_gene: TRBV30; d_gene: NA; CDR3nt: TGTGCCTGGAGTCCCCCCCCACAGGACCCTATGGCACAGCCCCAGCATTTT; CDR3aa: CAWSPPPQDPMAQPQHF
j_gene: TRBJ2-3; abundance: once; v_gene: TRBV9; d_gene: TRBD1; CDR3nt: TGTGCCAGCAGCCCCCAGGGGGCAGATACGCAGTATTTT; CDR3aa: CASSPQGADTQYF
j_gene: TRBJ1-1; abundance: NA; v_gene: TRBV29-1; d_gene: TRBD1; CDR3nt: TGCAGCTATGACAGGGGTAGGAACACTGAAGCTTTCTTT; CDR3aa: CSYDRGRNTEAFF
j_gene: TRBJ2-7; abundance: NA; v_gene: TRBV10-3; d_gene: NA; CDR3nt: TGTGCCATCAGTGAGAGGTGGGCCTACGAGCAGTACTTC; CDR3aa: CAISERWAYEQYF
j_gene: TRBJ2-5; abundance: NA; v_gene: TRBV30; d_gene: NA; CDR3nt: TGTGCCTGGAGTGTACTGGGGGAGACCCAGTACTTC; CDR3aa: CAWSVLGETQYF
j_gene: TRBJ1-4; abundance: NA; v_gene: TRBV7-9; d_gene: TRBD1; CDR3nt: TGTGCCAGCAGCTTAGACCCCTCCGGGACAGAGGATGAAAAACTGTTTTTT; CDR3aa: CASSLDPSGTEDEKLFF
j_gene: TRBJ1-2; abundance: NA; v_gene: TRBV4-3; d_gene: NA; CDR3nt: TGCGCCAGCAGCCAAGACCCAGGGTTCGGCTACACCTTC; CDR3aa: CASSQDPGFGYTF
j_gene: TRBJ1-5; abundance: NA; v_gene: TRBV6-5; d_gene: TRBD1; CDR3nt: TGTGCCAGCAGTTCTGGACAGGGAAAGGGTCAGCCCCAGCATTTT; CDR3aa: CASSSGQGKGQPQHF
j_gene: TRBJ2-2; abundance: NA; v_gene: TRBV11-3; d_gene: NA; CDR3nt: TGTGCCAGCAGCCTAAAGATGTCCGGGGAGCTGTTTTTT; CDR3aa: CASSLKMSGELFF
j_gene: TRBJ2-1; abundance: NA; v_gene: TRBV4-3; d_gene: NA; CDR3nt: TGCGCCAGCAGCCGAGCTAGGGCAGCCTACAATGAGCAGTTCTTC; CDR3aa: CASSRARAAYNEQFF
j_gene: TRBJ1-2; abundance: once; v_gene: TRBV3-1/TRBV3-2; d_gene: TRBD1; CDR3nt: TGTGCCAGCAGCCAACCTAGGACAGGGGGTTATGGCTACACCTTC; CDR3aa: CASSQPRTGGYGYTF
j_gene: TRBJ1-2; abundance: NA; v_gene: TRBV6-2/TRBV6-3; d_gene: TRBD1; CDR3nt: TGTGCCAGCAGTTACACGGCAACCGGGACAGCTCACGACTATGGCTACACCTTC; CDR3aa: CASSYTATGTAHDYGYTF
j_gene: TRBJ2-1; abundance: NA; v_gene: TRBV11-2; d_gene: NA; CDR3nt: TGTGCCAGCAGCTTTGACAGCCACAATGAGCAGTTCTTC; CDR3aa: CASSFDSHNEQFF
j_gene: TRBJ1-5; abundance: NA; v_gene: TRBV2; d_gene: NA; CDR3nt: TGTGCCAGCAGGGGGGACGGTAGCAATCAGCCCCAGCATTTT; CDR3aa: CASRGDGSNQPQHF
j_gene: TRBJ2-3; abundance: NA; v_gene: TRBV2; d_gene: NA; CDR3nt: TGTGCCAGCAGTGAAGCGCTTCGGCTGACAGATACGCAGTATTTT; CDR3aa: CASSEALRLTDTQYF
j_gene: TRBJ1-5; abundance: once; v_gene: TRBV28; d_gene: NA; CDR3nt: TGTGCCAGCAGTTTACGGGGATCCCGGCCCCAGCATTTT; CDR3aa: CASSLRGSRPQHF
j_gene: TRBJ1-1; abundance: NA; v_gene: TRBV5-1; d_gene: TRBD1; CDR3nt: TGCGCCAGCAGCTTGGGGACAGGGGGTTTTGGCACTGAAGCTTTCTTT; CDR3aa: CASSLGTGGFGTEAFF
j_gene: TRBJ2-5; abundance: NA; v_gene: TRBV6-5; d_gene: NA; CDR3nt: TGTGCCAGCAGTTTCGGAGTCCAAGAGACCCAGTACTTC; CDR3aa: CASSFGVQETQYF
j_gene: TRBJ2-1; abundance: NA; v_gene: TRBV6-2/TRBV6-3; d_gene: NA; CDR3nt: TGTGCCAGCAGTTACAAAGCGCGGGGGCTCTCCTACAATGAGCAGTTCTTC; CDR3aa: CASSYKARGLSYNEQFF
j_gene: TRBJ1-4; abundance: NA; v_gene: TRBV6-1; d_gene: NA; CDR3nt: TGTGCCAGCAGTGAAGCGGCGCTGACTACTAATGAAAAACTGTTTTTT; CDR3aa: CASSEAALTTNEKLFF
j_gene: TRBJ1-5; abundance: NA; v_gene: TRBV28; d_gene: NA; CDR3nt: TGTGCCAGCGGGGGGGTTAGCAATCAGCCCCAGCATTTT; CDR3aa: CASGGVSNQPQHF
j_gene: TRBJ2-6; abundance: NA; v_gene: TRBV3-1/TRBV3-2; d_gene: NA; CDR3nt: TGTGCCACCCGGTCGGCTGGGGCCAACGTCCTGACTTTC; CDR3aa: CATRSAGANVLTF
j_gene: TRBJ2-5; abundance: NA; v_gene: TRBV14; d_gene: TRBD2; CDR3nt: TGTGCCAGCAGCCAAGCTAGAGGGCTAGCGGGAGGCCTCCAAGAGACCCAGTACTTC; CDR3aa: CASSQARGLAGGLQETQYF
j_gene: TRBJ1-2; abundance: NA; v_gene: TRBV15; d_gene: TRBD1; CDR3nt: TGTGCCACCAGCAGAGATCCTGTCTACAGGGGCGGCTATGGCTACACCTTC; CDR3aa: CATSRDPVYRGGYGYTF
j_gene: TRBJ2-2; abundance: NA; v_gene: TRBV2; d_gene: TRBD2; CDR3nt: TGTGCAATTCCCAGGCTAGCGGGTGCGAACACCGGGGAGCTGTTTTTT; CDR3aa: CAIPRLAGANTGELFF
j_gene: TRBJ2-3; abundance: NA; v_gene: TRBV12-3/TRBV12-4; d_gene: NA; CDR3nt: TGTGCCAGCAGTCTTGTTATCCGGGATACGCAGTATTTT; CDR3aa: CASSLVIRDTQYF
j_gene: TRBJ1-4; abundance: NA; v_gene: TRBV5-8; d_gene: TRBD1; CDR3nt: TGTGCCAGCAGCTCCGGGACAGGGGTTGAAAAACTGTTTTTT; CDR3aa: CASSSGTGVEKLFF
j_gene: TRBJ2-1; abundance: once; v_gene: TRBV6-5; d_gene: NA; CDR3nt: TGTGCCAGCAGTTATAGGGGGACGACCTACAATGAGCAGTTCTTC; CDR3aa: CASSYRGTTYNEQFF
j_gene: TRBJ1-5; abundance: NA; v_gene: TRBV25-1; d_gene: NA; CDR3nt: TGTGCCAGCAGTGAATACTGTAGCCAGCCCCAGCATTTT; CDR3aa: CASSEYCSQPQHF
j_gene: TRBJ1-2; abundance: NA; v_gene: TRBV7-8; d_gene: TRBD1; CDR3nt: TGTGCCAGCAGCTTATCATTCGGGACAGGAGGCTACACCTTC; CDR3aa: CASSLSFGTGGYTF
j_gene: TRBJ1-2; abundance: NA; v_gene: TRBV6-5; d_gene: NA; CDR3nt: TGTGCCAGCAGTTACTCTGGCAAAAGGGGCTACACCTTC; CDR3aa: CASSYSGKRGYTF
j_gene: TRBJ1-3; abundance: NA; v_gene: TRBV5-4; d_gene: NA; CDR3nt: TGTGCCAGCAGCGGAACCTCAGGGCTCTCTGGAAACACCATATATTTT; CDR3aa: CASSGTSGLSGNTIYF
j_gene: TRBJ2-7; abundance: NA; v_gene: TRBV12-5; d_gene: NA; CDR3nt: TGTGCTAGTGGTCCCCCCCTGGGGGGCCTCCGGGGCGAGCAGTACTTC; CDR3aa: CASGPPLGGLRGEQYF
j_gene: TRBJ1-2; abundance: once; v_gene: TRBV9; d_gene: TRBD1; CDR3nt: TGTGCCAGCAGCGAACTCCGATGGGACAGGGGTTTAGTTGACTATGGCTACACCTTC; CDR3aa: CASSELRWDRGLVDYGYTF
j_gene: TRBJ2-3; abundance: NA; v_gene: TRBV4-2; d_gene: TRBD2; CDR3nt: TGTGCCAGCAGCCACGGACTAGCGGGGGTTTCAGATACGCAGTATTTT; CDR3aa: CASSHGLAGVSDTQYF
j_gene: TRBJ1-1; abundance: NA; v_gene: TRBV19; d_gene: TRBD1; CDR3nt: TGTGCCAGTAGTATGGGACAGGGGGCAGGGAACACTGAAGCTTTCTTT; CDR3aa: CASSMGQGAGNTEAFF
j_gene: TRBJ2-7; abundance: NA; v_gene: TRBV19; d_gene: NA; CDR3nt: TGTGCCAGTAGTATAGGGGACAAGGCCCCCTACGAGCAGTACTTC; CDR3aa: CASSIGDKAPYEQYF